Shown below are 30 T cell receptor beta chains from a single sample sequenced in a study of spatial heterogeneity in lung cancer. TCRdb redid the calling of the 5' RACE reads with MiXCR, one entry per CDR3 protein. The repertoire includes 4,000 to 5,000 distinct CDR3 sequences, about 18% of them detected once, and roughly 20% sits in the top ten. Time point specified: sample taken at primary tumor resection. Whole RNA, isolated from tumor, nontumor lung or frozen PBMC, was sequenced without prior sorting. The sample in question was normal lung tissue next to the tumor, obtained at surgery. The receptors were sampled from a male donor with early-stage non-small cell lung cancer.

This clonotype was detected many times. The chain recombines TRBV7-2 with TRBJ2-2; D not certain. The germline V gene encodes CDR1 SGHTA and CDR2 FQGNSA. Trimming stripped 5 bases from V and 3 bases from J, with 13 bases between. CDR3 length: 15 residues. The chain's CDR3 is CASSPVGSYTGELFF. The CDR3 DNA reads TGTGCCAGCAGCCCCGTTGGTTCTTACACCGGGGAGCTGTTTTTT.

This clonotype is medium-sized. This chain uses TRBV5-1 with TRBJ2-3, with D maybe TRBD2 (6 bases). The CDR3 has 15 residues. Germline V gene lookup returns CDR1 SGHRS and CDR2 YFSETQ. The ends were cut back, 4 bases at V and 0 bases at J, with 12 bases in the middle. The CDR3 nucleotides are TGCGCCAGCAGCCCCGATGGGACTAGCACAGATACGCAGTATTTT. It is translated as CASSPDGTSTDTQYF. The full variable domain, in which reference TRBV5-1 and TRBJ2-3 provide the parts outside the CDR3, is KAGVTQTPRYLIKTRGQQVTLSCSPISGHRSVSWYQQTPGQGLQFLFEYFSETQRNKGNFPGRFSGRQFSNSRSEMNVSTLELGDSALYLCASSPDGTSTDTQYFGPGTRLTVL.

This clonotype counts as medium-sized. The chain has TRBV11-2 and TRBJ2-5; D gene ambiguous. The CDR3 consists of 13 residues. The V gene's germline CDR1 is SGHAT and CDR2 FQNNGV. V lost 2 bases and J 4 bases, leaving 8 bases between the germline ends. This chain's CDR3 is CASSLSPRETQYF. DNA for the CDR3: TGTGCCAGCAGCTTAAGCCCTCGAGAGACCCAGTACTTC. Full variable domain (missing parts from reference TRBV11-2 and TRBJ2-5): EAGVAQSPRYKIIEKRQSVAFWCNPISGHATLYWYQQILGQGPKLLIQFQNNGVVDDSQLPKDRFSAERLKGVDSTLKIQPAKLEDSAVYLCASSLSPRETQYFGPGTRLLVL.

V and J are TRBV5-1 and TRBJ1-6; TRBD1 might be the D (5 bases). Germline assignment: CDR1 SGHRS and CDR2 YFSETQ. V dropped 0 bases and J dropped 7 bases, with 11 bases sitting between them. The CDR3 spans 15 residues. The CDR3 loop reads CASSLDGARNSPLHF. The CDR3 nucleotides read TGCGCCAGCAGCTTGGACGGGGCCAGGAATTCACCCCTCCACTTT.

This clonotype was seen a handful of times. The V call is TRBV15, the J call TRBJ2-5; 7 positions match TRBD1. The CDR3 contains 19 residues. Germline CDR1 LNHNV, CDR2 YYDKDF (reference sequence). Unmatched junction bases numbered 13, after V lost 0 bases and J lost 0 bases. The CDR3 nucleotides are TGTGCCACCAGCAGAGATAAGGGGGCGACGGGACGGGACCAAGAGACCCAGTACTTC. Translating gives CATSRDKGATGRDQETQYF.

This clonotype is medium-sized (0.01 to 0.1%) within its sample. This chain connects TRBV3-1 to TRBJ1-6; D call uncertain. The CDR3 is 15 amino acids. V was pared by 4 bases and J by 1 base, with 8 bases between. Germline CDR1 reads LGHDT; CDR2 reads YNNKEL (reference sequence). The CDR3, as DNA: TGTGCCAGCAGCCCCGGGGAGTCCTATAATTCACCCCTCCACTTT. This encodes CASSPGESYNSPLHF. Based on the CDR3 plus reference TRBV3-1 and TRBJ1-6, the full variable domain is DTAVSQTPKYLVTQMGNDKSIKCEQNLGHDTMYWYKQDSKKFLKIMFSYNNKELIINETVPNRFSPKSPDKAHLNLHINSLELGDSAVYFCASSPGESYNSPLHFGNGTRLTVT.

This clonotype was picked up many times. V usage is TRBV5-1 and J usage is TRBJ2-3, with D possibly matching TRBD2 (7 bases). This CDR3 is built from 16 residues. CDR1 and CDR2 (germline): SGHRS, YFSETQ. Trimming stripped 1 base from V and 2 bases from J, with 14 bases between. The chain's CDR3 is CASSLLWRGPTDTQYF. CDR3 nucleotide sequence: TGCGCCAGCAGCTTGCTTTGGCGGGGGCCCACAGATACGCAGTATTTT.

Sample share makes this clonotype medium-sized (0.01 to 0.1%). The chain is built from TRBV28 and TRBJ2-7; TRBD2 matches 9 bases. Germline-derived CDR1 and CDR2 are MDHEN and SYDVKM. This CDR3 region has 15 residues. The V and J ends lost 2 bases and 2 bases, in that order; junction bases with no gene match: 4. The CDR3 DNA sequence: TGTGCCAGCAGTTTAGTAGCGGGGGTAGCCTACGAGCAGTACTTC. This encodes CASSLVAGVAYEQYF.

By its share, this clonotype is medium-sized (0.01 to 0.1%). The chain's CDR3 is CASSPGTGARRNTGELFF. The CDR3, as DNA: TGTGCCAGCAGCCCCGGGACAGGGGCCCGAAGGAACACCGGGGAGCTGTTTTTT. The rearrangement links TRBV14 to TRBJ2-2; 10 positions match TRBD1. The CDR3 is 18 residues long. V trimming: 4 bases; J trimming: 1 base; junction bases outside the gene matches: 9. Per the germline V gene, CDR1 is SGHDN and CDR2 is FVKESK.

This clonotype is termed medium-sized. V is TRBV14 and J is TRBJ2-3, with 10 bases fitting TRBD2. The V gene's germline CDR1 is SGHDN and CDR2 FVKESK. The CDR3 runs to 16 residues. Unmatched junction bases numbered 6, after V lost 1 base and J lost 5 bases. In nucleotides, the CDR3 is TGTGCCAGCAGCCAAGTCAGCGGGGGGGCGGGAGATACGCAGTATTTT. Translating gives CASSQVSGGAGDTQYF.

This clonotype has only a few counts. The chain recombines TRBV20-1 with TRBJ2-7; D remains unclear. The germline gives CDR1 DFQATT, CDR2 SNEGSKA (reference sequence). The CDR3 extends over 12 amino acids. The V gene lost 0 bases and the J gene lost 1 base, with 4 bases spanning the gap. The CDR3 protein is CSARDASYEQYF. The CDR3 nucleotides are TGCAGTGCTAGAGACGCGTCCTACGAGCAGTACTTC.

The genes are TRBV5-1 and TRBJ2-1, with 8 positions matching TRBD1. Germline V gene sequence: CDR1 SGHRS, CDR2 YFSETQ. V gave up 4 bases and J gave up 9 bases; unmatched junction bases: 9. The CDR3 length is 14 residues. The CDR3 nucleotides read TGCGCCAGCAGCCAGGACAGGGTCAGGGGTGAGCAGTTCTTC. It yields the protein CASSQDRVRGEQFF.

The rearrangement joins TRBV29-1 to TRBJ2-5, with a possible D match to TRBD2 (6 bases). The CDR3 is 14 amino acids. V lost 6 bases and J 5 bases, leaving 19 bases between the germline ends. Germline V gene sequence: CDR1 SQVTM, CDR2 ANQGSEA. CDR3 loop: CSVPRDSGIETQYF. The CDR3 DNA follows: TGCAGCGTCCCCCGGGACTCCGGAATCGAGACCCAGTACTTC.

This clonotype occurred many times. The junction departs from the called germline gene at one end, perhaps through a read error. The rearrangement joins TRBV13 to TRBJ2-1; possibly TRBD2 for D (5 bases). In germline, CDR1 is PRHDT, CDR2 FYEKMQ (reference sequence). The CDR3 extends over 12 amino acids. CDR3 coding DNA: TGTGCCAGCAGCTCCCTCCCCGGGGAGCGGTTCTTC. It codes for CASSSLPGERFF.

This clonotype counts as medium-sized. This chain connects TRBV16 to TRBJ2-7; D is unresolved. Germline-derived CDR1 and CDR2 are KGHSY and FQNENV. Trimming took 2 bases from V and 4 from J, leaving 6 bases between them. This CDR3 region has 12 residues. The DNA of the CDR3 is TGTGCCAGCAGCCAAGACGGTTACGAGCAGTACTTC. Protein product: CASSQDGYEQYF.

This clonotype qualifies as medium-sized. This chain uses TRBV15 with TRBJ1-1; the D is unclear. There are 12 residues in the CDR3. Between the trimmed V and J ends, which lost 3 bases and 5 bases, there was a span of 7 bases. Germline V gene lookup returns CDR1 LNHNV and CDR2 YYDKDF (reference sequence). The CDR3 spells CATSSDRTEAFF. CDR3 DNA: TGTGCCACCAGCAGCGACCGGACTGAAGCTTTCTTT. Complete variable domain (other parts from reference TRBV15 and TRBJ1-1): DAMVIQNPRYQVTQFGKPVTLSCSQTLNHNVMYWYQQKSSQAPKLLFHYYDKDFNNEADTPDNFQSRRPNTSFCFLDIRSPGLGDTAMYLCATSSDRTEAFFGQGTRLTVV.

This clonotype is medium-sized in the sample. The rearrangement joins TRBV5-1 to TRBJ1-1; D may be TRBD1 (6 bases). Trimming removed 0 bases from V and 0 bases from J, with 12 bases in between. There are 16 residues in the CDR3. Germline values: CDR1 SGHRS, CDR2 YFSETQ. In DNA form, the CDR3 reads TGCGCCAGCAGCTTGGCGGGTACAGGGTTGAACACTGAAGCTTTCTTT. This gives the protein CASSLAGTGLNTEAFF.

By frequency in the sample, this clonotype is medium-sized. This rearrangement joins TRBV29-1 to TRBJ1-6; tentative D call: TRBD1 (5 bases). CDR1 and CDR2 from the germline V gene are SQVTM and ANQGSEA. The length of the CDR3 is 13 residues. With 6 bases removed from V and 5 bases from J, the gap between germline ends came to 11 bases. CDR3 nucleotides: TGCAGCGTCCGGTCGGGGGATAATTCACCCCTCCACTTT. Its protein is CSVRSGDNSPLHF.

This clonotype was found many times. The V call is TRBV27, the J call TRBJ1-2, with TRBD1 identical over 10 bases. The CDR3 has 15 residues. Per the germline V gene, CDR1 is MNHEY and CDR2 is SMNVEV (reference sequence). With 3 bases clipped from V and 4 bases from J, the junction kept 5 bases outside the gene matches. The CDR3, as DNA: TGTGCCAGCAGTTTGACAGGGGGCCAGGGCTATGGCTACACCTTC. As protein: CASSLTGGQGYGYTF.

Ten or more counts support this clonotype. The gene calls are TRBV7-6 and TRBJ2-1; D gene unclear. The V end lost 5 bases, the J end lost 3 bases, and 20 bases lay between the germline ends. Germline CDR1 reads SGHVS; CDR2 reads FNYEAQ. The CDR3 is made up of 17 amino acids. The CDR3 loop is CASSQGPQTALYNEQFF. The CDR3 nucleotides are TGTGCCAGCAGCCAAGGACCCCAAACAGCACTCTACAATGAGCAGTTCTTC.

This clonotype was counted at least ten times. V and J are TRBV12-3 or TRBV12-4 and TRBJ2-3, with TRBD2 matching over 8 bases. CDR3 size: 14 residues. V lost 7 bases, J lost 4 bases, and 7 bases stayed unmatched. CDR3: CASTSSGGPDTQYF. DNA for the CDR3: TGTGCCAGCACTTCGAGCGGGGGCCCAGATACGCAGTATTTT.

This clonotype was counted at least ten times. J is TRBJ1-4 and V is TRBV13; D gene uncertain. The V gene's germline CDR1 is PRHDT and CDR2 FYEKMQ (reference sequence). The germline V and J ends were trimmed by 6 bases and 14 bases, with 19 bases remaining between them. The CDR3 is 13 residues long. The CDR3 DNA is TGTGCCAGCAGTCTAATGTCGACCCAGACGCTGTTTTTT. It specifies CASSLMSTQTLFF.

There are many counts of this clonotype. The chain recombines TRBV2 with TRBJ2-3; the D is unclear. Germline V gives CDR1 SNHLY, CDR2 FYNNEI. V was cut by 5 bases and J by 1 base, with 10 bases left in between. The CDR3 is 14 amino acids. For the CDR3, the DNA is TGTGCCAGCAGTCCCGGCGGAGGCACAGATACGCAGTATTTT. Protein product: CASSPGGGTDTQYF. The full variable domain, its missing parts supplied by reference TRBV2 and TRBJ2-3, is EPEVTQTPSHQVTQMGQEVILRCVPISNHLYFYWYRQILGQKVEFLVSFYNNEISEKSEIFDDQFSVERPDGSNFTLKIRSTKLEDSAMYFCASSPGGGTDTQYFGPGTRLTVL.

This clonotype appeared many times. DNA of the CDR3: TGTGCCTGGAGGCGAGCGGGCTTTAGCTCCTACAATGAGCAGTTCTTC. Its protein product is CAWRRAGFSSYNEQFF. The J gene is TRBJ2-1, the V gene TRBV30; TRBD2 is a possible D gene (6 bases). Germline V CDR1 and CDR2: GTSNPN, SVGIG (reference sequence). This CDR3 contains 16 residues. The V gene lost 3 bases and the J gene lost 0 bases, with 15 bases spanning the gap.

This clonotype was detected only a few times. The chain has TRBV29-1 and TRBJ2-5, with TRBD1 matching 8 bases. Germline loops: CDR1 SQVTM, CDR2 ANQGSEA. Trimming cost V 7 bases and J 2 bases; bases outside gene matches: 6. The CDR3 totals 13 residues. The CDR3 bases are TGCAGCGGAGAACAGGGGGGACAAGAGACCCAGTACTTC. This translates into CSGEQGGQETQYF.

Within the sample, this clonotype is medium-sized (0.01 to 0.1%). The V and J genes are TRBV5-1 and TRBJ2-1; TRBD1 aligns across 9 bases. The CDR3 totals 14 residues. From germline, CDR1 is SGHRS and CDR2 YFSETQ. Trimming at V came to 1 base and at J to 7 bases, leaving 3 bases not matched to a gene. The CDR3 bases are TGCGCCAGCAGCTTGCGACAGGGGGATAATGAGCAGTTCTTC. This translates into CASSLRQGDNEQFF.

This clonotype showed up many times. The J gene is TRBJ2-2, the V gene TRBV15; 9 bases map to TRBD2. Germline CDR1 LNHNV, CDR2 YYDKDF (reference sequence). The trim removed 2 bases at V and 4 bases at J, leaving 5 bases unmatched. The CDR3 length is 16 residues. The CDR3 here is CATSRLWRGGTGELFF. The CDR3 DNA reads TGTGCCACCAGCAGACTTTGGCGGGGGGGCACCGGGGAGCTGTTTTTT.

This clonotype was found many times. CDR3 bases: TGTGCCATCAGTGAGTCCGGAGTCATTAGGGGTACAGATACGCAGTATTTT. Its translation is CAISESGVIRGTDTQYF. V is TRBV10-3 and J is TRBJ2-3; D possibly corresponds to TRBD1 (5 bases). The CDR3 is 17 residues long. V lost 0 bases and J 3 bases, leaving 16 bases between the germline ends. Germline V gives CDR1 ENHRY, CDR2 SYGVKD.

By sample fraction, this clonotype is medium-sized (0.01 to 0.1%). This sequence joins TRBV2 and TRBJ2-4; 11 nucleotides match TRBD1. Germline trimming cut 7 bases from V and 8 bases from J; bases unmatched to any gene: 10. CDR3 length equals 15 residues. Germline CDR1 reads SNHLY; CDR2 reads FYNNEI. The CDR3 sequence is CASTGQGAHVDIQYF. In DNA, the CDR3 is TGTGCCAGCACCGGACAGGGGGCGCATGTGGACATTCAGTACTTC.

This clonotype has at least ten counts. The chain recombines TRBV6-4 with TRBJ2-4; D tentatively reads TRBD1 or TRBD2 (6 bases each). The CDR3 is 12 amino acids. Trimming removed 7 bases at V and 9 bases at J, with 13 bases between. Per germline, CDR1 MRHNA and CDR2 SNTAGT. CDR3 in amino acids: CASTSEGGIQYF. Here the CDR3 DNA reads TGTGCCAGCACTTCTGAGGGGGGCATTCAGTACTTC.